The rows below give T cell receptor beta chains drawn from one sample of a study of human T cells and chemical hapten exposure. MiXCR was run by TCRdb on the RACE reads, yielding one entry per CDR3 protein. The sample holds approximately 80,000 distinct CDR3 sequences, 9.5% to 12% seen once. The sequencing here drew on whole blood, taken in connection with sensitization to the hapten diphenylcyclopropenone (DPC). These receptors were collected from a woman between 50 and 59 years old with alopecia areata. Some clones in this sample may be carry-over from other donors' samples. The CDR3 runs from the conserved cysteine through the conserved F or W. D genes are given only for firm matches. Size tells how often a clone was seen (once, few, many) or the class of an expanded clone, and some rows leave it out.

V: TRBV11-2; size: .; D: TRBD1; J: TRBJ2-3; CDR3: CASSADRATQYF; DNA: TGTGCCAGCAGCGCCGACAGGGCTACGCAGTATTTT
V: TRBV30; size: many; D: TRBD1; J: TRBJ2-3; CDR3: CAWSPLGTGGLPDTQYF; DNA: TGTGCCTGGAGTCCGCTGGGTACAGGGGGCCTCCCAGATACGCAGTATTTT
V: TRBV18; size: .; D: TRBD1; J: TRBJ1-5; CDR3: CASSPGQGNSNQPQHF; DNA: TGTGCCAGCTCACCTGGACAGGGCAATAGCAATCAGCCCCAGCATTTT
V: TRBV3-1; size: few; D: TRBD1; J: TRBJ1-6; CDR3: CASSATGTGGSPLHF; DNA: TGTGCCAGCAGTGCCACCGGGACAGGGGGCTCACCCCTCCACTTT
V: TRBV5-1; size: .; D: .; J: TRBJ1-4; CDR3: CASSWGSGLNEKLFF; DNA: TGCGCCAGCAGCTGGGGGAGCGGGCTCAATGAAAAACTGTTTTTT
V: TRBV30; size: many; D: TRBD1; J: TRBJ1-4; CDR3: CAWSATGRTTNEKLFF; DNA: TGTGCCTGGAGTGCGACAGGGCGAACAACTAATGAAAAACTGTTTTTT
V: TRBV20-1; size: few; D: TRBD1; J: TRBJ2-7; CDR3: CSAKPILATGAYEQYF; DNA: TGCAGTGCCAAACCCATCCTCGCTACAGGGGCCTACGAGCAGTACTTC
V: TRBV11-3; size: few; D: TRBD1; J: TRBJ2-1; CDR3: CASSLGQGGDEQFF; DNA: TGTGCCAGCAGCTTGGGACAGGGAGGCGATGAGCAGTTCTTC
V: TRBV3-1; size: .; D: .; J: TRBJ2-1; CDR3: CASSQGGGEQFF; DNA: TGTGCCAGCAGCCAAGGAGGGGGGGAGCAGTTCTTC
V: TRBV19; size: many; D: .; J: TRBJ2-3; CDR3: CASIGTPSTDTQYF; DNA: TGTGCCAGCATCGGGACTCCTAGCACAGATACGCAGTATTTT
V: TRBV18; size: .; D: .; J: TRBJ1-1; CDR3: CASSPLERSGALTEAFF; DNA: TGTGCCAGCTCACCACTGGAACGGTCTGGGGCTCTAACTGAAGCTTTCTTT
V: TRBV2; size: many; D: TRBD1; J: TRBJ1-2; CDR3: CATQGQPNYGYTF; DNA: TGTGCCACCCAGGGACAGCCTAACTATGGCTACACCTTC
V: TRBV20-1; size: .; D: TRBD2; J: TRBJ2-1; CDR3: CSARALAGGPGVYEQFF; DNA: TGCAGTGCTAGAGCACTAGCGGGAGGGCCAGGTGTCTATGAGCAGTTCTTC
V: TRBV20-1; size: many; D: TRBD1; J: TRBJ2-7; CDR3: CSAGDRVTYEQYF; DNA: TGCAGTGCTGGGGACAGGGTGACTTACGAGCAGTACTTC
V: TRBV30; size: .; D: .; J: TRBJ2-1; CDR3: CAWSVSGVRNEQFF; DNA: TGTGCCTGGAGTGTATCGGGAGTTCGGAATGAGCAGTTCTTC
V: TRBV7-6; size: many; D: TRBD2; J: TRBJ2-5; CDR3: CASSLSANPGLAGTQETQYF; DNA: TGTGCCAGCAGCTTATCTGCTAATCCGGGACTAGCGGGGACCCAAGAGACCCAGTACTTC
V: TRBV27; size: few; D: .; J: TRBJ2-5; CDR3: CASSLEGESNRETQYF; DNA: TGTGCCAGCAGTTTAGAGGGGGAGTCCAACAGGGAGACCCAGTACTTC
V: TRBV28; size: many; D: .; J: TRBJ1-2; CDR3: CASSPGGGVGGYTF; DNA: TGTGCCAGCAGCCCTGGGGGCGGCGTGGGAGGCTACACCTTC
V: TRBV12-3/TRBV12-4; size: few; D: .; J: TRBJ1-4; CDR3: CASRLSPVTNEKLFF; DNA: TGTGCCAGCAGGCTATCCCCGGTGACTAATGAAAAACTGTTTTTT
V: TRBV7-2; size: .; D: .; J: TRBJ2-7; CDR3: CASRPRPGRSEQYF; DNA: TGTGCCAGCAGGCCCAGGCCAGGGAGATCCGAGCAGTACTTC
V: TRBV4-2; size: few; D: TRBD2; J: TRBJ2-1; CDR3: CASSQELAGGSYNEQFF; DNA: TGTGCCAGCAGCCAGGAACTAGCGGGAGGGAGTTACAATGAGCAGTTCTTC
V: TRBV7-9; size: many; D: .; J: TRBJ1-4; CDR3: CASSLAAGSNEKLFF; DNA: TGTGCCAGCAGCTTAGCCGCAGGGTCTAATGAAAAACTGTTTTTT
V: TRBV18; size: many; D: .; J: TRBJ2-7; CDR3: CASSPNSYSYEQYF; DNA: TGTGCCAGCTCACCTAACTCTTACTCCTACGAGCAGTACTTC
V: TRBV14; size: many; D: .; J: TRBJ2-2; CDR3: CASRPTGLGTGELFF; DNA: TGTGCCAGCAGACCCACGGGGCTTGGCACCGGGGAGCTGTTTTTT
V: TRBV7-9; size: many; D: .; J: TRBJ2-2; CDR3: CASSGEQPNTGELFF; DNA: TGTGCCAGCAGCGGAGAACAGCCGAACACCGGGGAGCTGTTTTTT
V: TRBV18; size: .; D: TRBD1; J: TRBJ2-1; CDR3: CASSSDRGRRDNEQFF; DNA: TGTGCCAGCTCATCGGACAGGGGGCGGAGGGACAATGAGCAGTTCTTC
V: TRBV11-2; size: few; D: .; J: TRBJ2-3; CDR3: CASTPDGTSTDTQYF; DNA: TGTGCCAGCACCCCAGATGGTACTAGCACAGATACGCAGTATTTT
V: TRBV5-4; size: .; D: .; J: TRBJ2-1; CDR3: CASSFGQYNEQFF; DNA: TGTGCCAGCAGCTTCGGGCAATACAATGAGCAGTTCTTC
V: TRBV7-9; size: .; D: .; J: TRBJ2-1; CDR3: CASSPGEGPNEQFF; DNA: TGTGCCAGCAGCCCTGGAGAGGGCCCCAATGAGCAGTTCTTC
V: TRBV7-8; size: few; D: .; J: TRBJ2-1; CDR3: CASSYSLGGYNEQFF; DNA: TGTGCCAGCAGCTACTCATTGGGGGGCTACAATGAGCAGTTCTTC
V: TRBV11-2; size: .; D: .; J: TRBJ2-3; CDR3: CASTPDGTSTVTQYF; DNA: TGTGCCAGCACCCCAGATGGTACTAGCACAGTTACGCAGTATTTT
V: TRBV27; size: .; D: .; J: TRBJ2-3; CDR3: CASSLRGDSKVDTQYF; DNA: TGTGCCAGCAGTTTAAGGGGGGACTCTAAGGTAGATACGCAGTATTTT
V: TRBV29-1; size: few; D: .; J: TRBJ2-7; CDR3: CSVETESSYEQYF; DNA: TGCAGCGTAGAGACAGAGAGCTCCTACGAGCAGTACTTC
V: TRBV6-1; size: many; D: .; J: TRBJ2-2; CDR3: CASSALANTGELFF; DNA: TGCGCCAGCAGTGCCCTAGCTAACACCGGGGAGCTGTTTTTT
V: TRBV20-1; size: many; D: TRBD1; J: TRBJ1-1; CDR3: CSAQQPGQGANTEAFF; DNA: TGCAGTGCTCAACAGCCGGGACAGGGCGCAAACACTGAAGCTTTCTTT
V: TRBV3-1; size: .; D: TRBD1; J: TRBJ2-1; CDR3: CASSRTGQATYNEQFF; DNA: TGTGCCAGCAGCCGTACCGGACAGGCAACCTACAATGAGCAGTTCTTC
V: TRBV19; size: .; D: TRBD2; J: TRBJ2-7; CDR3: CASSPLAERYEQYF; DNA: TGTGCCAGTAGTCCCCTAGCGGAGCGCTACGAGCAGTACTTC
V: TRBV6-1; size: .; D: TRBD1; J: TRBJ2-1; CDR3: CASNSGQGYEQFF; DNA: TGTGCCAGCAACTCGGGACAGGGGTATGAGCAGTTCTTC
V: TRBV20-1; size: .; D: .; J: TRBJ1-6; CDR3: CSAQTPGRVNSPLHF; DNA: TGCAGTGCTCAAACCCCGGGGAGAGTTAATTCACCCCTCCACTTT
V: TRBV20-1; size: many; D: TRBD1; J: TRBJ1-2; CDR3: CSAPGQYYGYTF; DNA: TGCAGTGCTCCGGGACAGTACTATGGCTACACCTTC
V: TRBV5-4; size: .; D: TRBD2; J: TRBJ2-7; CDR3: CASNPGGSSYEQYF; DNA: TGTGCCAGCAACCCCGGGGGGAGCTCCTACGAGCAGTACTTC
V: TRBV12-3/TRBV12-4; size: few; D: .; J: TRBJ2-3; CDR3: CASSSVRGGSSDTQYF; DNA: TGTGCCAGCAGCTCAGTTCGCGGAGGGAGTTCAGATACGCAGTATTTT
V: TRBV21-1; size: few; D: .; J: TRBJ2-5; CDR3: CASSKAQGVRKETQYF; DNA: TGTGCCAGCAGCAAAGCGCAGGGCGTCAGGAAAGAGACCCAGTACTTC